These T cell receptor beta chains were read from a single sample in a study of T cell responses to AZD1222 COVID-19 vaccine. Method: immunoSEQ multiplex PCR; TCRdb's copy keeps in-frame clones and lacks some. This sample has more than 80,000 clones, with approximately 91% found just once. The sample was peripheral blood, taken on day 0 of AZD1222 vaccination. The receptors originated from an adult in good health. CDR3s include the opening cysteine and the closing phenylalanine or tryptophan. Each record gives: clone size, V gene, D gene, J gene, CDR3 protein, CDR3 DNA. D genes are given only for firm matches. Clone size appears in some rows only: once, few, many, or a class for an expanded clone.

>.|TRBV30|.|TRBJ2-2
CARGSKQGAYTGELFF
TGTGCCCGGGGATCTAAACAAGGGGCTTACACCGGGGAGCTGTTTTTT
>.|TRBV6-2/TRBV6-3|.|TRBJ1-1
CASSYRGAAFF
TGTGCCAGCAGTTACCGGGGAGCCGCTTTCTTT
>.|TRBV7-2|.|TRBJ2-7
CASSLVLSGSYEQYF
TGTGCCAGCAGCTTAGTTCTTAGCGGATCCTACGAGCAGTACTTC
>.|TRBV7-7|TRBD1|TRBJ2-5
CASSQGQGNGAQYF
TGTGCTAGCAGCCAGGGACAGGGGAACGGGGCCCAGTACTTC
>.|TRBV6-5|.|TRBJ2-7
CASSYSGVGAYEQYF
TGTGCCAGCAGTTACTCTGGGGTGGGGGCCTACGAGCAGTACTTC
>.|TRBV2|.|TRBJ1-4
CASAQEGVINEKLFF
TGTGCCAGCGCCCAGGAGGGAGTTATTAATGAAAAACTGTTTTTT
>.|TRBV19|.|TRBJ1-5
CASSMVAQPQHF
TGTGCCAGTAGTATGGTGGCTCAGCCCCAGCATTTT
>.|TRBV7-2|.|TRBJ1-1
CASSLDQGRTEAFF
TGTGCCAGCAGCTTAGATCAGGGGAGGACTGAAGCTTTCTTT
>.|TRBV14|TRBD2|TRBJ2-1
CASSPLIAGVNNEQFF
TGTGCCAGCAGCCCTCTGATTGCGGGGGTTAACAATGAGCAGTTCTTC
>.|TRBV19|TRBD1|TRBJ2-4
CASSITGQGGRNIQYF
TGTGCCAGTAGTATAACAGGACAGGGAGGTAGAAACATTCAGTACTTC
>.|TRBV11-2|TRBD1|TRBJ2-2
CASSEIRGRRTGELFF
TGTGCCAGCAGCGAGATCAGGGGGCGACGCACCGGGGAGCTGTTTTTT
>.|TRBV15|.|TRBJ1-5
CATSRDRGRQPQHF
TGTGCCACCAGCAGAGACAGGGGACGTCAGCCCCAGCATTTT
>few|TRBV6-1|.|TRBJ2-7
CASSEITGLQYF
TGTGCCAGCAGTGAAATCACAGGTTTGCAGTACTTC
>once|TRBV4-1|.|TRBJ1-1
CASSLKGNTEAFF
TGCGCCAGCAGCCTGAAGGGGAACACTGAAGCTTTCTTT
>.|TRBV7-8|.|TRBJ1-5
CASSSEWGDQPQHF
TGTGCCAGCAGCTCAGAGTGGGGGGATCAGCCCCAGCATTTT
>.|TRBV4-3|TRBD1|TRBJ1-4
CASSLNPDRGREKLFF
TGCGCCAGCAGCCTAAACCCCGACAGGGGGCGGGAAAAACTGTTTTTT
>.|TRBV7-2|TRBD2|TRBJ2-1
CASSPARTSGGLNEQFF
TGTGCCAGCAGCCCGGCAAGGACTAGCGGGGGTCTCAATGAGCAGTTCTTC
>.|TRBV4-1|TRBD1|TRBJ1-1
CASSQIQGIDTEAFF
TGCGCCAGCAGCCAAATACAGGGGATCGACACTGAAGCTTTCTTT
>.|TRBV5-1|TRBD1|TRBJ1-5
CASSSQGGGQPQHF
TGCGCCAGCAGTTCACAGGGGGGCGGGCAGCCCCAGCATTTT
>once|TRBV21-1|.|TRBJ1-5
CASSSTFGQGRQPQHF
TGTGCCAGCAGCTCAACTTTCGGGCAGGGTAGGCAGCCCCAGCATTTT
>.|TRBV7-8|.|TRBJ1-4
CASSLVGPNEKLFF
TGTGCCAGCAGCTTAGTTGGCCCGAATGAAAAACTGTTTTTT
>.|TRBV4-1|.|TRBJ2-7
CASSLGGEGYEQYF
TGCGCCAGCAGTTTGGGGGGAGAGGGCTACGAGCAGTACTTC
>.|TRBV5-1|.|TRBJ2-7
CASSSGLSSYEQYF
TGCGCCAGCAGCTCCGGACTGAGCTCCTACGAGCAGTACTTC
>.|TRBV18|TRBD1|TRBJ1-1
CASSRTGDTEAFF
TGTGCCAGCTCACGGACAGGAGACACTGAAGCTTTCTTT
>.|TRBV3-1/TRBV3-2|.|TRBJ1-3
CASSHDRWNSGNTIYF
TGTGCCAGCAGCCATGACAGGTGGAACTCTGGAAACACCATATATTTT
>.|TRBV18|TRBD2|TRBJ2-1
CASSPRTSGGNEQFF
TGTGCCAGCTCACCACGGACTAGCGGGGGAAATGAGCAGTTCTTC
>.|TRBV18|.|TRBJ1-3
CASSPPGDTIYF
TGTGCCAGCTCACCCCCCGGGGACACCATATATTTT
>.|TRBV4-3|.|TRBJ2-7
CASSQDGSNSYEQYF
TGCGCCAGCAGCCAAGATGGGAGTAACTCCTACGAGCAGTACTTC
>once|TRBV6-5|.|TRBJ1-1
CASSYRDGGLSAFF
TGTGCCAGCAGTTATAGAGATGGGGGATTGAGTGCTTTCTTT
>.|TRBV23-1|TRBD1|TRBJ1-5
CASSQSLGRGLISQPQHF
TGCGCCAGCAGTCAATCGTTAGGCAGGGGGCTTATAAGTCAGCCCCAGCATTTT
>.|TRBV20-1|.|TRBJ2-7
CSATELYEQYF
TGCAGTGCTACGGAGCTCTACGAGCAGTACTTC
>.|TRBV11-3|.|TRBJ2-2
CASSLDHRVAGELFF
TGTGCCAGCAGCTTAGATCACAGGGTCGCCGGGGAGCTGTTTTTT